This entry lists 27 T cell receptor beta chains sequenced from one sample in a study of T cell responses to AZD1222 COVID-19 vaccine. Sequenced by immunoSEQ multiplex PCR; TCRdb stores in-frame clones only, minus some. The table includes 150,000 to 200,000 clones, about 91% detected once. This specimen consisted of peripheral blood, obtained on day 0 of AZD1222 vaccination. The receptor source for this set is an adult in good health.

Written as DNA, the CDR3 is TGTGCCACCAGCACGAAACTGGGACAGGGAACTACTAATGAAAAACTGTTTTTT. It is translated as CATSTKLGQGTTNEKLFF. The chain employs TRBV15 and TRBJ1-4; 9 positions agree with TRBD1. The CDR3 spans 18 residues. Germline V gives CDR1 LNHNV, CDR2 YYDKDF (reference sequence). J lost 2 bases, V lost 4 bases, and 11 bases had no gene match.

This chain uses TRBV13 with TRBJ2-5; 12 bases match TRBD2. The CDR3 covers 15 residues. In germline, CDR1 is PRHDT, CDR2 FYEKMQ (reference sequence). Unmatched junction bases numbered 6, after V lost 5 bases and J lost 5 bases. Here the CDR3 reads CASSPSGGAGETQYF. As DNA, the CDR3 is TGTGCCAGCAGCCCTAGCGGGGGGGCCGGGGAGACCCAGTACTTC.

This chain links TRBV5-1 with TRBJ1-2; possible D gene TRBD1, 6 bases. The ends were cut back, 6 bases at V and 0 bases at J, with 15 bases in the middle. CDR3 length: 15 residues. Germline assignment: CDR1 SGHRS and CDR2 YFSETQ. For the CDR3, the DNA is TGCGCCAGCACTACCCAGGGGCCTGCTAACTATGGCTACACCTTC. This codes for CASTTQGPANYGYTF.

The gene calls are TRBV28 and TRBJ2-3, with 10 bases fitting TRBD2. The CDR3 contains 18 residues. V was clipped by 3 bases and J by 3 bases; unmatched bases: 12. In germline, CDR1 is MDHEN, CDR2 SYDVKM. As DNA, the CDR3 is TGTGCCAGCAGTTTCGATTACGCTAGCGGGAGATGGACAGATACGCAGTATTTT. Protein sequence: CASSFDYASGRWTDTQYF.

This clone is a singleton in its sample. The V and J genes are TRBV5-1 and TRBJ2-7; D is possibly TRBD1 (6 bases). V lost 0 bases to trimming and J lost 6 bases, with 10 bases between them. This CDR3 region has 13 residues. CDR1 and CDR2 (germline): SGHRS, YFSETQ. In nucleotides, the CDR3 is TGCGCCAGCAGCTTGGCAGGGGATGGCGAGCAGTACTTC. Translating gives CASSLAGDGEQYF.

The chain combines TRBV5-4 with TRBJ1-1; a weak D match, TRBD1 (6 bases). This CDR3 region has 14 residues. CDR1 and CDR2 from the germline V gene are SGHNT and YYREEE (reference sequence). Trimming took 5 bases from V and 3 from J, leaving 14 bases between them. Here the CDR3 reads CASRSVQGDTEAFF. Here the CDR3 DNA reads TGTGCCAGCAGATCAGTACAGGGTGACACTGAAGCTTTCTTT.

The chain combines TRBV6-5 with TRBJ1-5, with 9 positions matching TRBD1. Losses at the gene ends were 10 bases for V and 0 bases for J; bases not matched to a gene: 7. CDR1 MNHEY and CDR2 SVGAGI come from the germline V gene. This CDR3 is 15 amino acids long. CDR3 protein: CATVQGAYSNQPQHF. Written as DNA, the CDR3 is TGTGCCACGGTACAGGGGGCTTATAGCAATCAGCCCCAGCATTTT.

The chain carries TRBV5-5 and TRBJ1-1; TRBD1 might be the D (6 bases). Deletions cut 0 bases from V and 4 bases from J, with 13 bases between. CDR1 and CDR2 (germline): SGHKS, YYEKEE (reference sequence). The CDR3 is 15 amino acids. This chain's CDR3 is CASSLGHRDVTEAFF. CDR3 DNA: TGTGCCAGCAGCTTGGGACACAGGGACGTCACTGAAGCTTTCTTT.

In its sample, this clone was seen once. This sequence joins TRBV7-3 and TRBJ2-2, with D unclear. V gave up 3 bases and J gave up 6 bases, with 8 bases separating them. The CDR3 sequence is 13 residues long. CDR1 SGHTA and CDR2 FQGTGA come from the germline V gene. The CDR3 region is CASSFQASGELFF. The CDR3 DNA reads TGTGCCAGCAGCTTCCAGGCCTCCGGGGAGCTGTTTTTT.

The gene calls are TRBV28 and TRBJ2-2; no clear D. V was shortened by 7 bases and J by 0 bases, with 3 bases between the two germline ends. The CDR3 runs 12 residues. CDR1 and CDR2 (germline): MDHEN, SYDVKM. Here the CDR3 reads CASNSNTGELFF. The DNA for the CDR3 is TGTGCCAGCAACTCGAACACCGGGGAGCTGTTTTTT.

This sequence joins TRBV23-1 and TRBJ2-3, with TRBD1 identical over 11 bases. TRBV23-1 is recorded as an ORF, its role being uncertain. This CDR3 is 16 amino acids long. V gave up 3 bases and J gave up 5 bases; unmatched junction bases: 7. CDR3 bases: TGCGCCAGCAGTCACGACCCGGGACAGGGGGAAGATACGCAGTATTTT. Protein product: CASSHDPGQGEDTQYF.

This chain joins TRBV7-2 and TRBJ2-5; 11 bases fit TRBD2. The germline gives CDR1 SGHTA, CDR2 FQGNSA. The CDR3 consists of 17 residues. Trimming at V came to 5 bases and at J to 5 bases, leaving 13 bases not matched to a gene. CDR3 in amino acids: CASSLGTSGTPGETQYF. CDR3 bases: TGTGCCAGCAGCCTCGGGACTAGCGGCACCCCCGGGGAGACCCAGTACTTC. Full variable domain (rest looked up from reference TRBV7-2 and TRBJ2-5): GAGVSQSPSNKVTEKGKDVELRCDPISGHTALYWYRQSLGQGLEFLIYFQGNSAPDKSGLPSDRFSAERTGGSVSTLTIQRTQQEDSAVYLCASSLGTSGTPGETQYFGPGTRLLVL.

J is TRBJ1-5 and V is TRBV27, with 7 bases identical to TRBD1. Germline assignment: CDR1 MNHEY and CDR2 SMNVEV (reference sequence). V was pared by 3 bases and J by 4 bases, with 3 bases of the junction left unmatched. CDR3 length: 14 residues. CDR3 sequence (DNA): TGTGCCAGCAGTTTTCGGGACAGAAATCAGCCCCAGCATTTT. Its translation is CASSFRDRNQPQHF.

This chain links TRBV7-3 with TRBJ2-7; D may correspond to TRBD1 or TRBD2 (5 bases each). The CDR3 totals 15 residues. CDR1 and CDR2 from the germline V gene are SGHTA and FQGTGA. V was shortened by 5 bases and J by 6 bases, with 20 bases between the two germline ends. CDR3 region: CASSQEGTRYSEQYF. The CDR3 coding sequence is TGTGCCAGCAGCCAGGAAGGGACCAGATATAGCGAGCAGTACTTC.

V gene TRBV10-2 combines with J gene TRBJ2-7, with TRBD1 matching over 12 bases. Trimming at V came to 4 bases and at J to 7 bases, leaving 8 bases not matched to a gene. The CDR3 totals 15 residues. CDR1 is WSHSY, CDR2 SAAADI, per germline. Here the CDR3 reads CASSGMGQGAREQYF. CDR3 sequence (DNA): TGCGCCAGCAGTGGGATGGGACAGGGGGCTCGGGAGCAGTACTTC.

The V call is TRBV5-1, the J call TRBJ2-5, with 11 bases fitting TRBD2. The CDR3 has 16 amino acids. Unmatched junction bases numbered 8, after V lost 2 bases and J lost 5 bases. The germline V gene has CDR1 SGHRS and CDR2 YFSETQ. The chain's CDR3 is CASSLSTSGGRETQYF. CDR3 in DNA: TGCGCCAGCAGCTTAAGCACTAGCGGGGGCCGGGAGACCCAGTACTTC.

The V call is TRBV13, the J call TRBJ2-2; 13 bases map to TRBD2. The junction had 4 bases not matched to a gene; V was cut back by 3 bases and J by 6 bases. CDR1 PRHDT and CDR2 FYEKMQ come from the germline V gene (reference sequence). CDR3 length equals 16 residues. This CDR3 is CASSFRTSGSPGELFF. Here the CDR3 DNA reads TGTGCCAGCAGCTTCCGGACTAGCGGGAGCCCCGGGGAGCTGTTTTTT.

The V gene is TRBV28, the J gene TRBJ1-1; no clear D. V dropped 2 bases and J dropped 0 bases, with 10 bases sitting between them. This CDR3 is 15 amino acids long. The germline V gene has CDR1 MDHEN and CDR2 SYDVKM. The CDR3 DNA reads TGTGCCAGCAGTTTAGCCGTCAGATTGAACACTGAAGCTTTCTTT. The encoded protein is CASSLAVRLNTEAFF.

The chain recombines TRBV24-1 with TRBJ2-2; 9 positions agree with TRBD1. This CDR3 contains 15 residues. Germline V gene data show CDR1 as KGHDR and CDR2 as SFDVKD. V shed 6 bases, J shed 7 bases, and the junction held 8 bases outside the gene matches. Here the CDR3 reads CATSKRQGVVGELFF. CDR3 in DNA: TGTGCCACCAGTAAACGACAGGGGGTTGTCGGGGAGCTGTTTTTT.

This chain uses TRBV5-5 with TRBJ1-4; 7 nucleotides line up with TRBD1. The CDR3 runs 16 residues. Germline V gene lookup returns CDR1 SGHKS and CDR2 YYEKEE (reference sequence). The ends lost 0 bases at V and 1 base at J; junction bases unmatched: 3. The CDR3 protein is CASSLAGDRTNEKLFF. CDR3 DNA sequence: TGTGCCAGCAGCTTGGCAGGGGACAGAACTAATGAAAAACTGTTTTTT. Variable domain in full (rest from reference TRBV5-5 and TRBJ1-4): DAGVTQSPTHLIKTRGQQVTLRCSPISGHKSVSWYQQVLGQGPQFIFQYYEKEERGRGNFPDRFSARQFPNYSSELNVNALLLGDSALYLCASSLAGDRTNEKLFFGSGTQLSVL.

The rearrangement uses TRBV5-6 and TRBJ2-3; 8 bases align to TRBD2. The CDR3 extends over 17 amino acids. CDR1 is SGHDT, CDR2 YYEEEE, per germline. V was clipped by 4 bases and J by 10 bases; unmatched bases: 20. CDR3 DNA sequence: TGTGCCAGCAGCCCCGATTTTGGAGCGGGGGCCTTTCGCCCGCAGTATTTT. It codes for CASSPDFGAGAFRPQYF.

This clone has just one count. J is TRBJ2-1 and V is TRBV7-3; 7 nucleotides agree with TRBD2. This CDR3 is 13 amino acids long. V was clipped by 8 bases and J by 5 bases; unmatched bases: 6. The germline V gene encodes CDR1 SGHTA and CDR2 FQGTGA. The chain's CDR3 is CASALAVNNEQFF. CDR3 nucleotides: TGTGCCAGCGCTCTAGCGGTGAACAATGAGCAGTTCTTC.

A single count supports this clone. The V call is TRBV4-2, the J call TRBJ2-6; TRBD1 matches at 9 bases. Germline-derived CDR1 and CDR2 are LGHNA and YNFKEQ. The ends lost 2 bases at V and 4 bases at J; junction bases unmatched: 9. The CDR3 length is 18 residues. The chain's CDR3 is CASSQQQGASGGANVLTF. DNA of the CDR3: TGTGCCAGCAGCCAACAACAGGGGGCGTCGGGCGGGGCCAACGTCCTGACTTTC.

The chain employs TRBV18 and TRBJ2-7; a weak D match, TRBD1 (6 bases). V lost 1 base and J 1 base, leaving 14 bases between the germline ends. This CDR3 region has 16 residues. CDR1 and CDR2 (germline): KGHSH, LQKENI. The CDR3 region has the DNA TGTGCCAGCTCACCACAACAGGGCTTTAGTTCCTACGAGCAGTACTTC. Encoded protein: CASSPQQGFSSYEQYF.

The V call is TRBV7-8, the J call TRBJ1-3, with a weak D call TRBD1 (5 bases). V was cut by 2 bases and J by 4 bases, with 18 bases left in between. This CDR3 has 17 amino acids. Germline V lookup: CDR1 SGHVS, CDR2 FQNEAQ. CDR3 nucleotides: TGTGCCAGCAGCTTAAAGACAGCCCTATTGCCAGGAAACACCATATATTTT. Translating gives CASSLKTALLPGNTIYF. The full variable domain, with the rest looked up from reference TRBV7-8 and TRBJ1-3, is GAGVSQSPRYKVAKRGQDVALRCDPISGHVSLFWYQQALGQGPEFLTYFQNEAQLDKSGLPSDRFFAERPEGSVSTLKIQRTQQEDSAVYLCASSLKTALLPGNTIYFGEGSWLTVV.

V gene TRBV10-3 combines with J gene TRBJ2-7; 8 bases map to TRBD2. The CDR3 loop spans 12 amino acids. Trimming removed 7 bases from V and 6 bases from J; junction bases left unmatched: 5. The germline V gene encodes CDR1 ENHRY and CDR2 SYGVKD. Written as DNA, the CDR3 is TGTGCCATCACCGGGCGGGGGGCCGAGCAGTACTTC. As protein: CAITGRGAEQYF.

The genes are TRBV18 and TRBJ1-4; D remains unclear. Germline CDR1 reads KGHSH; CDR2 reads LQKENI. The CDR3 is 12 residues long. V was trimmed by 8 bases and J by 5 bases, leaving 9 bases between them. The CDR3 sequence: CASHATNEKLFF. CDR3 coding DNA: TGTGCCAGCCACGCCACGAATGAAAAACTGTTTTTT.